A single sample is the source of the 5 T cell receptor beta chains below, sequenced in a study of response to subunit inactivated influenza vaccine. TCRdb reanalysed the RT-PCR reads using MiXCR and keeps one entry per CDR3 protein. The repertoire consists of hundreds of thousands of distinct CDR3 sequences, with 14% occurring once and the leading ten covering 7.5% to 8%. The sequencing used PBMCs from blood, collected less than 15 days before vaccination. These receptors all come from a man aged 50-59 years who received an inactivated influenza vaccine.

This clonotype has more than one count but fewer than ten. V and J are TRBV7-9 and TRBJ2-3, with D maybe TRBD2 (6 bases). CDR1 and CDR2 (germline): SEHNR, FQNEAQ (reference sequence). V was clipped by 3 bases and J by 3 bases, with 10 bases between them. The CDR3 totals 14 residues. The CDR3 bases are TGTGCCAGCAGCTTGAGACTAGTAACAGATACGCAGTATTTT. It translates to CASSLRLVTDTQYF.

The J gene is TRBJ2-1, the V gene TRBV11-2; 14 bases fit TRBD2. The CDR3 extends over 19 amino acids. With V trimmed by 5 bases and J by 1 base, 10 bases remained unmatched. Germline V gives CDR1 SGHAT, CDR2 FQNNGV. The DNA for the CDR3 is TGTGCCAGCAGCCCGTTCCGGACTAGCGGGAGGCTTTCCTACAATGAGCAGTTCTTC. It yields the protein CASSPFRTSGRLSYNEQFF.

This clonotype was detected once. This chain joins TRBV9 and TRBJ2-1; D possibly corresponds to TRBD2 (6 bases). The ends were cut back, 3 bases at V and 6 bases at J, with 13 bases in the middle. This CDR3 region has 14 residues. Germline V gene sequence: CDR1 SGDLS, CDR2 YYNGEE. The chain's CDR3 is CASSETGVPNEQFF. The CDR3 DNA reads as TGTGCCAGCAGCGAGACGGGAGTCCCCAATGAGCAGTTCTTC.

The chain employs TRBV7-2 and TRBJ2-5, with 13 positions matching TRBD2. With 1 base clipped from V and 5 bases from J, the junction kept 1 base outside the gene matches. CDR3 length: 15 amino acids. The V gene's germline CDR1 is SGHTA and CDR2 FQGNSA. CDR3 in amino acids: CASSLGGLAGETQYF. The CDR3 DNA sequence: TGTGCCAGCAGCTTAGGGGGACTAGCGGGGGAGACCCAGTACTTC.

The chain links TRBV18 to TRBJ2-7, with a weak D call TRBD1 (5 bases). Germline CDR1 and CDR2: KGHSH and LQKENI. Between the trimmed V and J ends, which lost 2 bases and 4 bases, there was a span of 18 bases. CDR3 length: 16 amino acids. CDR3 in amino acids: CASSPLRASGSYEQYF. As DNA, the CDR3 is TGTGCCAGCTCACCATTACGCGCATCAGGGTCTTACGAGCAGTACTTC.